The next 3 T cell receptor beta chains were all read from a single sample in a study of T-cell reconstitution after alpha-beta-depleted transplantation in children. The TCRbeta library was prepared with unique molecular identifiers. TCRdb reprocessed the PCR reads with MiXCR, giving one entry per CDR3 protein. The sample has around 200,000 distinct CDR3 sequences, around a sixth seen once; the top ten hold just under 45%. Sample: PBMCs, mostly from graft donor cells, taken 360 days after TCRalphabeta/CD19-depleted stem cell transplant. These receptors all stem from a male patient aged 2 to 10 who had a stem cell transplant for acute lymphoblastic leukemia, so the T cells may come from the graft donor.

Only a few counts were recorded for this clonotype. The V gene is TRBV11-2, the J gene TRBJ2-1, with D possibly being TRBD2 (6 bases). Trimming pared 5 bases from V and 10 bases from J, leaving 18 bases between. CDR1 and CDR2 from the germline V gene are SGHAT and FQNNGV. The CDR3 length is 14 residues. This CDR3 reads CASSTGTMAGEQFF. The CDR3 nucleotides read TGTGCCAGCAGCACCGGGACCATGGCGGGGGAGCAGTTCTTC.

This clonotype was detected many times. The chain links TRBV5-6 to TRBJ2-7, with a tentative D call TRBD2 (6 bases). There are 14 residues in the CDR3. Per germline, CDR1 SGHDT and CDR2 YYEEEE. V was trimmed by 2 bases and J by 2 bases, leaving 11 bases between them. The DNA for the CDR3 is TGTGCCAGCAGCTTAGGAGGGTCCACCTACGAGCAGTACTTC. This encodes CASSLGGSTYEQYF.

This sequence joins TRBV12-3 or TRBV12-4 and TRBJ2-5; 7 bases map to TRBD2. The junction had 9 bases not matched to a gene; V was cut back by 3 bases and J by 11 bases. This CDR3 comprises 13 residues. DNA of the CDR3: TGTGCCAGCAGTTTCCCCGGGAGGAGGGCACAGTACTTC. Translating gives CASSFPGRRAQYF.